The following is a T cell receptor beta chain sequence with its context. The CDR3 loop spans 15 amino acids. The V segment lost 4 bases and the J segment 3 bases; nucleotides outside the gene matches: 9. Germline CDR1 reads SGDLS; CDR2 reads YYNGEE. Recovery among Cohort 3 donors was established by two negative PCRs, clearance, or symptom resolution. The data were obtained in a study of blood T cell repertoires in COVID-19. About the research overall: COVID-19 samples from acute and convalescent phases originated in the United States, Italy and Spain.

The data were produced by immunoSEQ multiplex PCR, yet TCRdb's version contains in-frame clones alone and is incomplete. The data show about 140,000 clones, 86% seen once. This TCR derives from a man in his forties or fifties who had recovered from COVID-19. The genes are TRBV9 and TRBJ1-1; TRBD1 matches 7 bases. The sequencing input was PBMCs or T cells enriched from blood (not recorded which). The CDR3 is CASSPRRDSHTEAFF. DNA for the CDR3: TGTGCCAGCAGCCCACGGCGGGACAGTCACACTGAAGCTTTCTTT.